A single sample is the source of the 16 T cell receptor beta chains below, sequenced in a study of OX40 agonist ivuxolimab in advanced cancers. Profiling relied on immunoSEQ multiplex PCR, and the TCRdb table lists in-frame clones only, not all of them. The sample lists more than 65,000 clones; 89% were seen once. The sequenced sample was CD4+ or CD8+ T cells sorted from blood, obtained in a trial of the OX40 agonist ivuxolimab. Receptors originate from an adult with an advanced solid tumor such as melanoma, head and neck, liver or kidney cancer.

The CDR3 DNA reads as TGTGCCAGCAGCTTAAGGCTAGCAACGGTTACCGGGGAGCTGTTTTTT. Translating gives CASSLRLATVTGELFF. The genes are TRBV7-2 and TRBJ2-2, with a possible D match to TRBD2 (5 bases). The germline V gene encodes CDR1 SGHTA and CDR2 FQGNSA. CDR3 length equals 16 residues. The V end was cut by 2 bases, the J end by 5 bases, with 15 bases between.

The chain employs TRBV5-6 and TRBJ2-7; possibly TRBD1 or TRBD2 for D (5 bases each). CDR3 length: 14 amino acids. In germline, CDR1 is SGHDT, CDR2 YYEEEE. V dropped 3 bases and J dropped 5 bases, with 15 bases sitting between them. The CDR3 DNA follows: TGTGCCAGCAGCTACCCGGGACGGGTCGACGAGCAGTACTTC. Protein sequence: CASSYPGRVDEQYF.

This clone was found once. The chain joins TRBV7-2 to TRBJ2-7; D call uncertain. The V and J ends lost 4 bases and 0 bases respectively, with 10 bases between them. Germline V gives CDR1 SGHTA, CDR2 FQGNSA. The CDR3 consists of 14 residues. The CDR3 DNA is TGTGCCAGCAGCTATATAAGGACCTCCTACGAGCAGTACTTC. Its protein product is CASSYIRTSYEQYF.

The chain has TRBV6-6 and TRBJ2-7; maybe TRBD2 (5 bases). The CDR3 length is 16 residues. The germline V and J ends were trimmed by 5 bases and 0 bases, with 17 bases remaining between them. Germline V gene sequence: CDR1 MNHNY, CDR2 SVGAGI (reference sequence). CDR3 sequence reads: CASSTERGTSSYEQYF. The CDR3 DNA reads TGTGCCAGCAGTACAGAACGGGGTACCAGCTCCTACGAGCAGTACTTC.

The chain couples TRBV6-6 to TRBJ1-1; D is undetermined. The germline V gene encodes CDR1 MNHNY and CDR2 SVGAGI (reference sequence). The CDR3 spans 13 residues. Trimming left V 5 bases short and J 0 bases short, with 7 bases between. This CDR3 reads CASSPGLNTEAFF. CDR3 DNA sequence: TGTGCCAGCAGTCCCGGTCTGAACACTGAAGCTTTCTTT.

The V and J genes are TRBV19 and TRBJ2-3; TRBD2 aligns across 8 bases. Trimming took 10 bases from V and 4 from J; bases not matched to a gene: 7. The CDR3 is made up of 13 amino acids. Looked up from germline, CDR1 is LNHDA and CDR2 is SQIVND (reference sequence). The CDR3 coding sequence is TGTGCCACCGGGGGGGGGTTTTCAGATACGCAGTATTTT. Translated, it gives CATGGGFSDTQYF.

The chain has TRBV6-5 and TRBJ2-3, with 9 positions matching TRBD1. The CDR3 length is 15 residues. Trimming at V came to 10 bases and at J to 2 bases, leaving 10 bases not matched to a gene. Germline loops: CDR1 MNHEY, CDR2 SVGAGI. The CDR3 DNA reads TGTGCCACCCTAAAAAGGACAGGGGCCACAGATACGCAGTATTTT. Translation gives CATLKRTGATDTQYF.

This clone was seen only a few times. The chain has TRBV25-1 and TRBJ2-1; D gene uncertain. V lost 4 bases and J 2 bases, leaving 6 bases between the germline ends. CDR3 length: 13 residues. Germline assignment: CDR1 MGHDK and CDR2 SYGVNS. Here the CDR3 reads CASSARPYNEQFF. The CDR3 coding sequence is TGTGCCAGCAGTGCTAGGCCCTACAATGAGCAGTTCTTC.

This rearrangement joins TRBV6-5 to TRBJ2-7, with 11 bases identical to TRBD2. The CDR3 has 13 residues. V lost 6 bases to trimming and J lost 6 bases; unmatched junction nucleotides: 4. The germline V gene has CDR1 MNHEY and CDR2 SVGAGI. This chain's CDR3 is CASRSGTSGEQYF. The CDR3 DNA follows: TGTGCCAGCAGATCCGGGACTAGCGGCGAGCAGTACTTC.

The gene calls are TRBV29-1 and TRBJ1-6, with 9 bases matching TRBD1. CDR1 and CDR2 from the germline V gene are SQVTM and ANQGSEA. This CDR3 comprises 15 residues. Unmatched junction bases numbered 17, after V lost 7 bases and J lost 13 bases. The chain's CDR3 is CSALPTGQGLRPLHF. The DNA of the CDR3 is TGCAGCGCCCTACCGACGGGACAGGGTCTGAGGCCCCTCCACTTT.

This chain uses TRBV5-6 with TRBJ2-3; D is unclear. Germline lookup yields CDR1 SGHDT and CDR2 YYEEEE. V lost 1 base and J lost 0, with 3 bases in between. The CDR3 is made up of 13 amino acids. DNA for the CDR3: TGTGCCAGCAGCTTGCATAGCACAGATACGCAGTATTTT. As protein: CASSLHSTDTQYF.

This rearrangement joins TRBV7-9 to TRBJ1-1, with D possibly being TRBD1 (5 bases). Germline V gives CDR1 SEHNR, CDR2 FQNEAQ (reference sequence). The CDR3 is made up of 17 amino acids. V was clipped by 5 bases and J by 1 base, with 20 bases between them. This CDR3 reads CASSPKKGRGGNTEAFF. CDR3 nucleotide sequence: TGTGCCAGCAGCCCAAAAAAGGGTAGGGGAGGGAACACTGAAGCTTTCTTT. The full variable domain, in which reference TRBV7-9 and TRBJ1-1 provide the parts outside the CDR3, is DTGVSQNPRHKITKRGQNVTFRCDPISEHNRLYWYRQTLGQGPEFLTYFQNEAQLEKSRLLSDRFSAERPKGSFSTLEIQRTEQGDSAMYLCASSPKKGRGGNTEAFFGQGTRLTVV.

The J gene is TRBJ2-6, the V gene TRBV10-3; D may be TRBD1 (5 bases). CDR1 and CDR2 from the germline V gene are ENHRY and SYGVKD. V lost 3 bases and J lost 1, with 22 bases in between. The CDR3 sequence is 20 residues long. The CDR3 DNA reads as TGTGCCATCAGTGATAGTATGGGGCGCTCAGCCACGTCTGGGGCCAACGTCCTGACTTTC. This codes for CAISDSMGRSATSGANVLTF.

The chain links TRBV7-8 to TRBJ2-5; D might be TRBD1 (6 bases). CDR1 SGHVS and CDR2 FQNEAQ come from the germline V gene. V dropped 6 bases and J dropped 2 bases, with 10 bases sitting between them. This CDR3 spans 13 amino acids. CDR3 sequence: CASRQGLQETQYF. The CDR3 DNA reads as TGTGCCAGCAGACAGGGCCTACAAGAGACCCAGTACTTC.

V is TRBV9 and J is TRBJ2-2; 9 bases map to TRBD2. The V gene's germline CDR1 is SGDLS and CDR2 YYNGEE. The CDR3 runs to 18 residues. With V trimmed by 0 bases and J by 4 bases, 10 bases remained unmatched. Here the CDR3 reads CASSVGSLAGAGTGELFF. The CDR3 DNA reads as TGTGCCAGCAGCGTAGGGTCTTTAGCGGGAGCTGGCACCGGGGAGCTGTTTTTT. The full variable domain, in which reference TRBV9 and TRBJ2-2 provide the parts outside the CDR3, is DSGVTQTPKHLITATGQRVTLRCSPRSGDLSVYWYQQSLDQGLQFLIQYYNGEERAKGNILERFSAQQFPDLHSELNLSSLELGDSALYFCASSVGSLAGAGTGELFFGEGSRLTVL.

The rearrangement joins TRBV15 to TRBJ1-2, with D possibly TRBD1 on 6 matching bases. V lost 7 bases to trimming and J lost 3 bases, with 15 bases between them. There are 14 residues in the CDR3. Germline values: CDR1 LNHNV, CDR2 YYDKDF (reference sequence). CDR3 residues: CATTRGGADYGYTF. DNA of the CDR3: TGTGCCACCACCCGGGGGGGCGCCGACTATGGCTACACCTTC.